Listed below are T cell receptor beta chains from one sample, sequenced in a study of blood T cell repertoires in COVID-19. Sequencing was performed with immunoSEQ multiplex PCR; in TCRdb, only in-frame clones are kept and a portion is missing. The sample holds about 300,000 clones, more than 85% seen once. The sample consisted of peripheral blood. The receptors here all came from an older man with acute or convalescent COVID-19. Both conserved end residues are part of each CDR3.

v_call cdr3_aa
TRBV12-3/TRBV12-4 CASSFYNTGELFF
TRBV4-1 CASSQPAGLTRNIQYF
TRBV30 CAWSFQQGPNEKLFF
TRBV3-1/TRBV3-2 CASSQRRDQETQYF
TRBV19 CASGRRGAGLVMNTEAFF
TRBV5-5 CASSLGGLAASTDTQYF
TRBV7-8 CASSLARYFGEQYF
TRBV6-5 CASRQGTGAGYTF
TRBV5-8 CASSPDRFFSYEQYF
TRBV5-1 CASSLVGGLDTQYF
TRBV6-5 CASSSVAGGGREQFF
TRBV5-1 CASSWGTGDNYEQYF
TRBV19 CASSNRAQDTQYF
TRBV19 CASSIPGQGRGVNQPQHF
TRBV6-5 CASGTSGAEAFF
TRBV9 CASSPGGLANIQYF
TRBV6-5 CASRTGNQPQHF
TRBV5-1 CASSLAGVANEKLFF
TRBV5-1 CASSLAGSQPQHF
TRBV7-8 CASNQGASTEAFF
TRBV28 CAIKDRVETGELFF
TRBV30 CALQRSGANVLTF
TRBV5-4 CASSPGTSGRASETQYF
TRBV7-2 CASSLTGQLNSYEQYF
TRBV19 CASSILLAGINEQFF
TRBV7-9 CASSSGTGHEKLFF
TRBV11-2 CASSLGTAQAFF
TRBV19 CASRGQGNAVYEQYF
TRBV19 CASSKTGKADTQYF
TRBV20-1 CSASRYQGSSQPQHF
TRBV29-1 CSVSQGGTEAFF
TRBV2 CASRGRTGGGETQYF
TRBV5-1 CASSTGQGEISPLHF
TRBV20-1 CSASDRVYGYTF
TRBV19 CASSPSERIQYF
TRBV5-1 CASSSTVNTEAFF
TRBV5-1 CASSLLAASSYNEQFF
TRBV28 CASRDSRTYEQYF
TRBV6-6 CASNDRASNYGYTF
TRBV3-1/TRBV3-2 CASSQEGREQFF
TRBV28 CASGTRPGGYTF
TRBV11-1 CASSLAVSGVHEQYF